This record covers a single TCR beta chain. Since a much larger clone is just one base distant, this may be a read error. The data are from a study of human T cells and chemical hapten exposure. As for the study in general: Upper back patch tests used 0.01% DPC, scored after 6 days. Chiefly female patients presented with alopecia areata, totalis or universalis.

Source study methods: Across samples, TCR counts had a median of around 100,000 and ranged from roughly 23,224 to 690,600. TCRdb called the RACE reads again in MiXCR, with one record for every CDR3 protein. V and J calls and clone size were set by TCRdb, not the authors. In the table there are about 81,000 distinct CDR3 sequences, about 6.8% of which are singletons. This sample's time point: patch test 1, 2 weeks after DPC sensitization. The treatment here: therapeutic diphenylcyclopropenone sensitization with weekly scalp DPC. V lost 3 bases and J lost 9, with 20 bases in between. Germline lookup yields CDR1 DFQATT and CDR2 SNEGSKA (reference sequence). This CDR3 is 14 amino acids long.

The J gene is TRBJ1-1, the V gene TRBV20-1, with D possibly TRBD1 on 5 matching bases. The clonotype comes from a woman aged 25 to 45 with alopecia areata. Some clones in this sample may be carry-over from other donors' samples. Sequenced material: whole blood, taken in connection with sensitization to the hapten diphenylcyclopropenone (DPC). In DNA, the CDR3 is TGCAGTGCTAGGGGGGGAGGGCCGGAGACTAAAGCTTTCTTT. It encodes CSARGGGPETKAFF.